One sample yielded the 28 T cell receptor beta chains listed below, sequenced in a study of T cell changes during pregnancy in multiple sclerosis (dated by TCRdb to about 2019). Receptor amplification or capture employed the immunoSEQ multiplex PCR assay. As stored in TCRdb, this immuneACCESS dataset retains in-frame rearrangements with V and J assigned. A fraction of the clones does not appear; measured against another copy, unresolved V genes explain less than half of the discrepancy, and the remainder lacks a known reason. The sample table lists approximately 9,000 clones, nearly 85% of them with a count of one. Over 15% of the sample belongs to the ten largest clones. The material was CD8+ T cells from peripheral blood mononuclear cells, obtained in the third trimester of pregnancy. Receptor source: a female donor in good health, enrolled as a control in a pregnancy study.

The V gene is TRBV6-4, the J gene TRBJ1-1, with 7 bases that match TRBD1. Germline CDR1 reads MRHNA; CDR2 reads SNTAGT. Trimming at V came to 2 bases and at J to 2 bases, leaving 17 bases not matched to a gene. The CDR3 has 19 residues. The CDR3: CASSDPGRGAKSINTEAFF. CDR3 coding DNA: TGTGCCAGCAGTGACCCAGGCAGGGGGGCGAAGAGTATTAACACTGAAGCTTTCTTT.

V is TRBV10-3 and J is TRBJ1-2; 7 nucleotides agree with TRBD1. CDR1 is ENHRY, CDR2 SYGVKD, per germline. The CDR3 has 17 amino acids. V shed 2 bases and J 0 bases; nucleotides not matched to a gene: 9. CDR3 nucleotides: TGTGCCATCAGTGAGGACAAGCAGGGACAGCCTAACTATGGCTACACCTTC. Translation: CAISEDKQGQPNYGYTF.

This chain uses TRBV28 with TRBJ1-2, with a tentative D call TRBD1 (5 bases). Trimming removed 6 bases from V and 2 bases from J, with 10 bases in between. This CDR3 has 13 residues. Germline values: CDR1 MDHEN, CDR2 SYDVKM. CDR3 protein: CASRRGLNYGYTF. The CDR3, as DNA: TGTGCCAGCAGGCGGGGCCTCAACTATGGCTACACCTTC.

The chain recombines TRBV5-6 with TRBJ2-7; possible D gene TRBD1, 5 bases. CDR1 is SGHDT, CDR2 YYEEEE, per germline. V was clipped by 0 bases and J by 7 bases, with 11 bases between them. This CDR3 contains 13 residues. The CDR3 loop reads CASSLEQGGEQYF. In nucleotides, the CDR3 is TGTGCCAGCAGCTTGGAGCAGGGTGGGGAGCAGTACTTC. The variable domain in full, with the rest retrieved from reference TRBV5-6 and TRBJ2-7, is DAGVTQSPTHLIKTRGQQVTLRCSPKSGHDTVSWYQQALGQGPQFIFQYYEEEERQRGNFPDRFSGHQFPNYSSELNVNALLLGDSALYLCASSLEQGGEQYFGPGTRLTVT.

The genes are TRBV29-1 and TRBJ2-7; maybe TRBD1 (8 bases). Trimming took 4 bases from V and 2 from J, leaving 15 bases between them. Germline V lookup: CDR1 SQVTM, CDR2 ANQGSEA. This CDR3 is 14 amino acids long. The CDR3 loop is CSVVGGTGPYEQYF. The DNA of the CDR3 is TGCAGCGTTGTGGGGGGGACAGGTCCCTACGAGCAGTACTTC.

The rearrangement uses TRBV2 and TRBJ2-7; 12 nucleotides line up with TRBD2. The CDR3 spans 17 residues. CDR1 SNHLY and CDR2 FYNNEI come from the germline V gene. J gave up 0 bases and V 6 bases, and 9 bases lay outside the gene matches. The CDR3 protein is CASSPLRTSGTSYEQYF. CDR3 bases: TGTGCCAGCAGCCCCCTCCGGACTAGCGGGACCTCCTACGAGCAGTACTTC.

This chain joins TRBV2 and TRBJ2-7; TRBD2 matches 8 bases. The CDR3 has 10 residues. With 8 bases clipped from V and 7 bases from J, the junction kept 1 base outside the gene matches. The germline CDR1 and CDR2 sequences are SNHLY and FYNNEI. CDR3 nucleotide sequence: TGTGCCAGCTTAGCGGGGGAGCAGTACTTC. This sequence encodes CASLAGEQYF.

V gene TRBV6-5 combines with J gene TRBJ1-4, with 7 bases fitting TRBD1. Unmatched junction bases numbered 10, after V lost 4 bases and J lost 5 bases. Germline-derived CDR1 and CDR2 are MNHEY and SVGAGI. The CDR3 is made up of 16 amino acids. The CDR3 DNA reads TGTGCCAGCAGTTCCACAGGGACAGCACCAAATGAAAAACTGTTTTTT. Amino acids: CASSSTGTAPNEKLFF.

The chain carries TRBV7-6 and TRBJ1-4; 7 bases map to TRBD1. The length of the CDR3 is 18 residues. Germline trimming cut 8 bases from V and 0 bases from J; bases unmatched to any gene: 15. CDR1 is SGHVS and CDR2 is FNYEAQ in the germline V gene. CDR3 amino acids: CASSGDSFPSATNEKLFF. The CDR3 coding sequence is TGTGCCAGCTCTGGGGACAGTTTTCCTTCTGCAACTAATGAAAAACTGTTTTTT.

V usage is TRBV4-3 and J usage is TRBJ2-6; 7 nucleotides align to TRBD2. The CDR3 spans 16 residues. In germline, CDR1 is LGHNA, CDR2 YSLEER. The V gene end was trimmed by 2 bases and the J gene end by 1 base; junction bases not matched to a gene: 2. The CDR3 DNA sequence: TGCGCCAGCAGCCAATCTAGCGGTTCTGGGGCCAACGTCCTGACTTTC. Amino acid sequence: CASSQSSGSGANVLTF.

The chain combines TRBV6-4 with TRBJ1-1; tentatively, D is TRBD1 (6 bases). This CDR3 comprises 16 residues. Germline CDR1 is MRHNA and CDR2 is SNTAGT. Trimming took 6 bases from V and 1 from J, leaving 18 bases between them. The CDR3 region has the DNA TGTGCCAGCAGCGAAGTAGGGGGTCTGGAGAACACTGAAGCTTTCTTT. Translating gives CASSEVGGLENTEAFF.

The gene calls are TRBV9 and TRBJ1-1; no firm D call. V was trimmed by 3 bases and J by 3 bases, leaving 15 bases between them. The CDR3 covers 15 residues. CDR1 SGDLS and CDR2 YYNGEE come from the germline V gene. CDR3 in amino acids: CASSGEASEDTEAFF. CDR3 DNA: TGTGCCAGCAGCGGGGAGGCCAGTGAGGACACTGAAGCTTTCTTT.

This clone was detected a few times. This chain joins TRBV29-1 and TRBJ1-1; possible D gene TRBD1, 5 bases. Trimming took 5 bases from V and 0 from J, leaving 16 bases between them. Germline V CDR1 and CDR2: SQVTM, ANQGSEA. The CDR3 length is 15 residues. The CDR3 region is CSVLSYAGLNTEAFF. CDR3 DNA: TGCAGCGTTCTCTCCTACGCAGGGTTGAACACTGAAGCTTTCTTT.

This clone was seen only once. The chain links TRBV7-3 to TRBJ2-7; possible D gene TRBD1, 6 bases. The V gene's germline CDR1 is SGHTA and CDR2 FQGTGA. The length of the CDR3 is 13 residues. Trimming cost V 5 bases and J 2 bases, with 10 bases left between them. CDR3 coding DNA: TGTGCCAGCAGCAGAGGACAGCCCTACGAGCAGTACTTC. It specifies CASSRGQPYEQYF.

The J gene is TRBJ1-2, the V gene TRBV7-9; TRBD1 might be the D (5 bases). This CDR3 has 14 residues. Germline CDR1 is SEHNR and CDR2 is FQNEAQ (reference sequence). V dropped 1 base and J dropped 3 bases, with 9 bases sitting between them. CDR3 bases: TGTGCCAGCAGCTTAGTACAGGTTTACTATGGCTACACCTTC. It codes for CASSLVQVYYGYTF. Variable domain in full (rest from reference TRBV7-9 and TRBJ1-2): DTGVSQNPRHKITKRGQNVTFRCDPISEHNRLYWYRQTLGQGPEFLTYFQNEAQLEKSRLLSDRFSAERPKGSFSTLEIQRTEQGDSAMYLCASSLVQVYYGYTFGSGTRLTVV.

V and J are TRBV5-1 and TRBJ2-1, with TRBD1 matching over 7 bases. With V trimmed by 4 bases and J by 4 bases, 8 bases remained unmatched. CDR1 is SGHRS, CDR2 YFSETQ, per germline. The CDR3 is 15 residues long. CDR3 DNA sequence: TGCGCCAGCAGCAACGAGGGGGCCCTATACAATGAGCAGTTCTTC. Amino acids: CASSNEGALYNEQFF.

This chain connects TRBV28 to TRBJ2-5, with TRBD2 matching 11 bases. Germline lookup yields CDR1 MDHEN and CDR2 SYDVKM. The CDR3 loop spans 16 amino acids. With 4 bases clipped from V and 5 bases from J, the junction kept 9 bases outside the gene matches. The CDR3: CASSSPQSSGRETQYF. In DNA form, the CDR3 reads TGTGCCAGCAGTTCCCCACAATCTAGCGGGAGGGAGACCCAGTACTTC.

V is TRBV9 and J is TRBJ1-2; D uncertain. This CDR3 has 12 amino acids. Deletions cut 3 bases from V and 5 bases from J, with 8 bases between. Germline CDR1 is SGDLS and CDR2 is YYNGEE. CDR3 sequence: CASSGGLYGYTF. In DNA form, the CDR3 reads TGTGCCAGCAGCGGAGGGCTTTATGGCTACACCTTC.

J is TRBJ2-5 and V is TRBV27; TRBD2 might be the D (6 bases). Gene TRBJ2-7 matches the end of the DNA better, so the J call may be wrong. Per germline, CDR1 MNHEY and CDR2 SMNVEV (reference sequence). This CDR3 comprises 16 residues. The CDR3 loop is CASSLSWGESLHEQYF. The CDR3 DNA follows: TGTGCCAGCAGTTTATCGTGGGGGGAGAGTCTCCACGAGCAGTACTTC.

The rearrangement uses TRBV11-2 and TRBJ1-1; D is possibly TRBD1 (5 bases). CDR1 is SGHAT and CDR2 is FQNNGV in the germline V gene. This CDR3 is 15 amino acids long. V was shortened by 5 bases and J by 1 base, with 14 bases between the two germline ends. The CDR3 coding sequence is TGTGCCAGCAGCCCATCAATCGGGGGGAACACTGAAGCTTTCTTT. Translating it yields CASSPSIGGNTEAFF. The whole variable domain, filled in from reference TRBV11-2 and TRBJ1-1, reads EAGVAQSPRYKIIEKRQSVAFWCNPISGHATLYWYQQILGQGPKLLIQFQNNGVVDDSQLPKDRFSAERLKGVDSTLKIQPAKLEDSAVYLCASSPSIGGNTEAFFGQGTRLTVV.

This CDR3 reads CASSALAGKEQFF. The CDR3 DNA reads TGTGCCAGCAGCGCCTTAGCGGGAAAGGAGCAGTTCTTC. The rearrangement links TRBV9 to TRBJ2-1, with TRBD2 matching 8 bases. The J segment lost 10 bases and the V segment lost 3 bases, leaving 6 bases of the junction unmatched. This CDR3 spans 13 amino acids. The V gene's germline CDR1 is SGDLS and CDR2 YYNGEE.

The chain uses TRBV5-4 and TRBJ2-7; D might be TRBD1 (5 bases). Germline V CDR1 and CDR2: SGHNT, YYREEE (reference sequence). Trimming removed 1 base from V and 0 bases from J, with 8 bases in between. The CDR3 spans 14 residues. The CDR3: CASSLMDNSYEQYF. DNA for the CDR3: TGTGCCAGCAGCTTGATGGACAACTCCTACGAGCAGTACTTC.

The gene calls are TRBV4-1 and TRBJ2-2; 8 positions match TRBD2. CDR1 is MGHRA, CDR2 YSYEKL, per germline. Trimming removed 3 bases from V and 5 bases from J; junction bases left unmatched: 5. The CDR3 covers 15 residues. The CDR3 loop is CASSHTGGQTGELFF. The CDR3 DNA reads TGCGCCAGCAGCCACACGGGGGGGCAGACCGGGGAGCTGTTTTTT.

The rearrangement links TRBV2 to TRBJ2-7; 8 bases fit TRBD2. The J segment lost 2 bases and the V segment lost 6 bases, leaving 6 bases of the junction unmatched. This CDR3 contains 14 residues. Germline assignment: CDR1 SNHLY and CDR2 FYNNEI. The DNA of the CDR3 is TGTGCCAGCAGCGGGGGGGAGAGCGCCTACGAGCAGTACTTC. Translated, it gives CASSGGESAYEQYF.

The chain employs TRBV5-1 and TRBJ2-1; TRBD1 matches 10 bases. Per germline, CDR1 SGHRS and CDR2 YFSETQ. The V and J ends lost 4 bases and 3 bases, in that order; junction bases with no gene match: 4. The CDR3 covers 15 residues. The CDR3 loop is CASSPGQGIYNEQFF. The CDR3 region has the DNA TGCGCCAGCAGCCCGGGACAGGGGATCTACAATGAGCAGTTCTTC.

The V call is TRBV6-1, the J call TRBJ2-7; the match to TRBD1 covers 10 bases. The junction had 1 base not matched to a gene; V was cut back by 1 base and J by 1 base. The CDR3 sequence is 15 residues long. In germline, CDR1 is MNHNS, CDR2 SASEGT. CDR3 bases: TGTGCCAGCAGTGAAGAGGGACAGGGGTCCTACGAGCAGTACTTC. Amino acids: CASSEEGQGSYEQYF.

The CDR3 spells CASSQDPRALGGTQYF. CDR3 nucleotides: TGTGCCAGCAGCCAAGATCCCCGGGCCTTAGGGGGTACGCAGTATTTT. The chain recombines TRBV4-2 with TRBJ2-3; D may be TRBD1 (6 bases). Trimming took off 0 bases at V and 8 bases at J, with 18 bases between the two ends. Per germline, CDR1 LGHNA and CDR2 YNFKEQ. The length of the CDR3 is 16 residues.

This chain joins TRBV9 and TRBJ2-3; TRBD1 matches 10 bases. Losses at the gene ends were 4 bases for V and 4 bases for J; bases not matched to a gene: 6. Germline V CDR1 and CDR2: SGDLS, YYNGEE. The CDR3 consists of 15 residues. CDR3 coding DNA: TGTGCCAGCAGCCCCGACAGGGGGCTCTCAGATACGCAGTATTTT. This codes for CASSPDRGLSDTQYF.